This note documents a single T cell receptor (beta chain) sequence. Its antigen is unknown. From each donor, a roughly 2.7 ml peripheral blood sample was collected into PAXgene tubes and kept at -80 degrees C. Total RNA was isolated from whole blood with the PAXgene blood miRNA kit on an automated QIAcube, without T cell sorting. Peripheral blood from monozygotic twin pairs, either concordant or discordant for inflammatory bowel disease, underwent deep TCRalpha and TCRbeta repertoire profiling that used unique molecular barcoding. Smoking habits were recorded for all twin pairs, and individuals were classified as current, former or never smokers. This sample is part of a study of monozygotic twins with inflammatory bowel disease (dated by TCRdb to between 2018 and 2020). About the study as a whole: The full study comprised 28 monozygotic twin pairs: nine German pairs (four IBD-concordant, five IBD-discordant) and 19 IBD-discordant Danish pairs. The search for disease-associated traits relied mainly on comparing, within discordant pairs, IBD patients with their genetically identical healthy co-twins. Each individual had, on average, about 151 000 unique TCRalpha sequences and 181 000 unique TCRbeta sequences available for analysis. General study outcomes and caveats: Differing immunosuppressive treatments among patients may have added background noise and inter-individual variability to the repertoires. Concordant and discordant twins showed no difference in repertoire similarity, possibly because of limited statistical power. Different T cell subtypes could not be distinguished in the analysis. IBD patients had lower TCRbeta repertoire diversity, measured by the inverse Simpson index, than their healthy co-twins. IBD patients shared fewer clonotypes with other individuals than healthy twins did, most markedly in patients showing signs of disease activity. No single strong signal or clonotype linked to IBD turned up in the results, so the idea that one exists was not supported.

The CDR3 runs 15 residues from the cysteine to the phenylalanine. The protein alone is recorded here. Based on the germline V gene, the CDR1 and CDR2 sequences are MGHRA and YSYEKL. Libraries were constructed by 5' RACE. The input for every TCR library was roughly 3,300 ng of total RNA. cDNA was synthesized with SMARTScribe reverse transcriptase in eight separate reactions per sample. During cDNA synthesis, template switching was used to introduce unique molecular identifiers that contained a 6-nucleotide sample barcode. TCRalpha and TCRbeta cDNA was amplified by two nested PCRs of about 15 and 9 cycles, with bead purification after each PCR. Before amplification, the cDNA was treated with uracil DNA-glycosylase and purified using the QIAquick PCR purification kit. The second PCR added Illumina TruSeq-compatible adapters along with sample-specific barcodes. TapeStation and Qubit were used to check library quality and concentration, and roughly 5.5 ng of each library was pooled. The pooled libraries were sequenced with 2 x 100 bp reads and custom sequencing primers on an Illumina HiSeq2500 single-index Rapid Run. Processing in the source paper ran as follows. MiGEC version 1.2.6 was used for UMI-based consensus assembly to correct PCR and sequencing errors. MiXCR version 2.1.1 was used for V(D)J alignment, clonotype assembly and CDR3 extraction. To normalise gene usage, clonotype sharing and MAIT/NKT TCR abundance, the top 1000, 10 000 and 20 000 clonotypes in each sample were analysed. Diversity was computed as the inverse Simpson index with the vegan R package after downsampling to 27 000 UMIs. Statistical testing used paired Mann-Whitney U tests on the discordant twin pairs and applied Benjamini-Hochberg correction for multiple testing. TCRdb reprocessed the reads, and each CDR3 protein sequence is entered once, without DNA. These V and J calls rely on TCRdb rather than the paper's analysis. The sample has some 150,000 distinct CDR3 sequences on record. The top ten hold 2.4% of the sample.

Sequencing was performed on blood. The rearranged segments are TRBV4-1 and TRBJ1-4. This sequence originates from a human donor with ulcerative colitis or Crohn's disease, or a healthy co-twin of an affected twin (not recorded which). CDR3 protein: CASSQGPGMREKLFF.